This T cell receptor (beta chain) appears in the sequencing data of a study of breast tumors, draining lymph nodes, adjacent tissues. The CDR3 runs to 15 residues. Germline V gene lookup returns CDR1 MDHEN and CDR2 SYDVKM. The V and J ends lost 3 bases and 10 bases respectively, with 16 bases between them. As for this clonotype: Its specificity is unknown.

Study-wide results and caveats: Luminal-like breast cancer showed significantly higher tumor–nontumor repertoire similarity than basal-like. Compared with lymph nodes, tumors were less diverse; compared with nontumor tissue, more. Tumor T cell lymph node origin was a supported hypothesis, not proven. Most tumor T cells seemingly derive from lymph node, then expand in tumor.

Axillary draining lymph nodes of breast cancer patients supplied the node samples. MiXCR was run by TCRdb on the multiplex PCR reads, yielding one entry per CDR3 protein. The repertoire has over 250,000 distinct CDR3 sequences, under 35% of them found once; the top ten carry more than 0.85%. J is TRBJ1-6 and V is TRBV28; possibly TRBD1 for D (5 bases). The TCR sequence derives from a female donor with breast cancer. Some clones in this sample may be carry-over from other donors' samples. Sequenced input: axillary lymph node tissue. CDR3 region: CASSFFFGGESPLHF. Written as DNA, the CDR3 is TGTGCCAGCAGTTTTTTTTTCGGGGGAGAATCACCCCTCCACTTT.